Shown below are 10 T cell receptor beta chains from a single sample sequenced in a study of regulatory T cells in long-lasting Graves disease. Time point specified: newly diagnosed GD, antithyroid drugs for less than 3 months. Isolated PBMC RNA provided the starting material for the TCR library. Construction of TCR beta libraries relied on iRepertoire HTBI primers and on Arm-PCR targeting CDR3 regions. TCRdb recomputed calls from the multiplex PCR reads with MiXCR, one row per CDR3 protein. The repertoire consists of around 400,000 distinct CDR3 sequences, with 15% occurring once and the leading ten covering 7.8%. Separately, the same data were catalogued under a study of T cells in Graves' hyperthyroidism and ophthalmopathy.

This specimen was peripheral blood mononuclear cells (PBMCs), taken at new diagnosis, from a patient treated with antithyroid drugs. The receptors shown here come from a woman in her forties with Graves disease.

This clonotype was detected ten times or more. J is TRBJ2-3 and V is TRBV2; 7 nucleotides line up with TRBD2. The J segment lost 0 bases and the V segment lost 7 bases, leaving 7 bases of the junction unmatched. This CDR3 is built from 15 residues. Germline V lookup: CDR1 SNHLY, CDR2 FYNNEI. CDR3 nucleotides: TGTGCCAGCATCAACGGGAGGTGGAGCACAGATACGCAGTATTTT. Protein sequence: CASINGRWSTDTQYF. Full variable domain (remainder filled in from reference TRBV2 and TRBJ2-3): EPEVTQTPSHQVTQMGQEVILRCVPISNHLYFYWYRQILGQKVEFLVSFYNNEISEKSEIFDDQFSVERPDGSNFTLKIRSTKLEDSAMYFCASINGRWSTDTQYFGPGTRLTVL.

The rearrangement links TRBV10-3 to TRBJ2-1; 10 bases map to TRBD2. The germline CDR1 and CDR2 sequences are ENHRY and SYGVKD. J was trimmed by 6 bases and V by 11 bases; bases with no gene match: 10. The CDR3 is 14 residues long. The CDR3 DNA follows: TGTGCCGCCTCAGAGCGGGAGGGAGGCAATGAGCAGTTCTTC. Amino acids: CAASEREGGNEQFF.

This clonotype was counted at least ten times. The chain is built from TRBV11-2 and TRBJ2-5; 9 bases align to TRBD1. V lost 2 bases and J lost 6; bases outside the gene matches: 13. The CDR3 consists of 17 residues. The V gene's germline CDR1 is SGHAT and CDR2 FQNNGV. The CDR3 is CASSLQHRDRAVKTQYF. The DNA for the CDR3 is TGTGCCAGCAGCTTACAACACCGGGACAGGGCCGTAAAGACCCAGTACTTC.

Many counts were recorded for this clonotype. The chain employs TRBV19 and TRBJ1-1; possibly TRBD1 for D (6 bases). The CDR3 sequence is 12 residues long. Germline CDR1 LNHDA, CDR2 SQIVND (reference sequence). V lost 4 bases and J 8 bases, leaving 11 bases between the germline ends. CDR3 residues: CASSTSQGEAFF. In DNA, the CDR3 is TGTGCCAGTAGTACCTCCCAGGGGGAAGCTTTCTTT.

This clonotype occurred many times. The gene calls are TRBV20-1 and TRBJ2-1, with TRBD1 matching over 9 bases. The germline V gene encodes CDR1 DFQATT and CDR2 SNEGSKA (reference sequence). The trim removed 3 bases at V and 9 bases at J, leaving 6 bases unmatched. The CDR3 length is 13 residues. CDR3 in DNA: TGCAGTGCTAGTACAGGGGGCAGGGGTGAGCAGTTCTTC. It specifies CSASTGGRGEQFF.

This clonotype appeared many times. The V and J genes are TRBV27 and TRBJ2-1, with D uncertain. Trimming left V 5 bases short and J 7 bases short, with 21 bases between. Germline V gene lookup returns CDR1 MNHEY and CDR2 SMNVEV (reference sequence). The CDR3 is made up of 16 amino acids. The CDR3 loop is CASSAEPSLEWNEQFF. CDR3 nucleotides: TGTGCCAGCAGTGCCGAACCTAGTCTCGAGTGGAATGAGCAGTTCTTC.

This clonotype was counted between two and nine times. V and J are TRBV12-3 or TRBV12-4 and TRBJ2-2, with D uncertain. This CDR3 has 12 amino acids. Trimming took off 3 bases at V and 6 bases at J, with 5 bases between the two ends. CDR3 sequence: CASSFWAGELFF. CDR3 nucleotides: TGTGCCAGCAGTTTTTGGGCCGGGGAGCTGTTTTTT.

This clonotype was picked up many times. The rearrangement links TRBV5-6 to TRBJ1-4; D is perhaps TRBD1 (5 bases). CDR1 is SGHDT, CDR2 YYEEEE, per germline. Trimming took off 3 bases at V and 8 bases at J, with 11 bases between the two ends. The CDR3 totals 13 residues. The CDR3 reads CASSSDTSEKLFF. As DNA, the CDR3 is TGTGCCAGCAGCTCGGACACTTCGGAAAAACTGTTTTTT.

V gene TRBV7-9 combines with J gene TRBJ2-3; either TRBD1 or TRBD2 may supply D (5 bases each). Germline-derived CDR1 and CDR2 are SEHNR and FQNEAQ (reference sequence). The CDR3 runs 12 residues. Trimming left V 8 bases short and J 7 bases short, with 13 bases between. The DNA of the CDR3 is TGTGCCAGCGGGGACGGTTTGTATACGCAGTATTTT. As protein: CASGDGLYTQYF. The variable domain in full, with the rest retrieved from reference TRBV7-9 and TRBJ2-3, is DTGVSQNPRHKITKRGQNVTFRCDPISEHNRLYWYRQTLGQGPEFLTYFQNEAQLEKSRLLSDRFSAERPKGSFSTLEIQRTEQGDSAMYLCASGDGLYTQYFGPGTRLTVL.

This clonotype was observed at least ten times. The chain uses TRBV7-3 and TRBJ2-3; D ambiguous. The germline CDR1 and CDR2 sequences are SGHTA and FQGTGA. Trimming cost V 4 bases and J 2 bases, with 7 bases left between them. The CDR3 runs to 13 residues. The CDR3 reads CASSSRATDTQYF. CDR3 bases: TGTGCCAGCAGCTCCCGCGCCACAGATACGCAGTATTTT.